This T cell receptor (beta chain) originates from a study of cytomegalovirus exposure and HLA in healthy donors. In the PCR, 60 Vbeta and 13 Jbeta primers were used. Per the original data handling: About 11 million of the 75 million to 95 million unique TCR beta chains counted in a later analysis were shared. Generated by immunoSEQ multiplex PCR, the TCRdb table keeps only in-frame clones and is missing some. V and J calls and clone size are copied from that table; D and trimming were computed from the DNA. The data show around 180,000 clones, around 80% seen once. Study conclusions and caveats: Cytomegalovirus-associated TCR beta chains were listed, numbering 150 to 200. In a later analysis, a genetic analysis reported fewer productive-TCR N-insertions in an Asian-associated ancestry cluster than the cohort average.

As concerns this clone: Its antigen is not identified. The sample contains more than one DNA sequence encoding this CDR3.

The ends were cut back, 5 bases at V and 0 bases at J, with 10 bases in the middle. Germline values: CDR1 SGHNT, CDR2 YENEEA. This CDR3 has 14 amino acids. Sequenced input: PBMCs. The clonotype was recovered from a woman aged 25-40 years in good health and CMV-seropositive. The chain links TRBV11-3 to TRBJ1-1; D may be TRBD1 (5 bases). CDR3 sequence (DNA): TGTGCCAGCAGCCTAGGACAAGTGAACACTGAAGCTTTCTTT. This codes for CASSLGQVNTEAFF.